The 12 T cell receptor beta chains given below trace back to one sample, sequenced in a study of shared clonotypes between healthy human individuals. Libraries were prepared by immunoSEQ multiplex PCR; TCRdb keeps only in-frame clonotypes and omits some of them. The profile shows some 1,100,000 clones, about four fifths of them singletons. The specimen was memory CD4+ T cells from PBMCs. The sample's subset: CD45RA-negative fraction. The receptor set was obtained from a man aged 18 to 35 in good health. Some clones in this sample may be carry-over from other donors' samples.

The chain carries TRBV19 and TRBJ2-1, with no clear D. Germline CDR1 is LNHDA and CDR2 is SQIVND (reference sequence). V dropped 10 bases and J dropped 5 bases, with 21 bases sitting between them. The CDR3 is made up of 15 amino acids. CDR3: CATIRRCLRNNEQFF. The CDR3 DNA is TGTGCCACAATTCGCCGTTGTTTACGTAACAATGAGCAGTTCTTC. The full variable domain, with the rest looked up from reference TRBV19 and TRBJ2-1, is DGGITQSPKYLFRKEGQNVTLSCEQNLNHDAMYWYRQDPGQGLRLIYYSQIVNDFQKGDIAEGYSVSREKKESFPLTVTSAQKNPTAFYLCATIRRCLRNNEQFFGPGTRLTVL.

This clone was recorded a few times. This sequence joins TRBV7-6 and TRBJ1-1; D remains unclear. V lost 5 bases and J 0 bases, leaving 7 bases between the germline ends. The germline V gene has CDR1 SGHVS and CDR2 FNYEAQ. CDR3 length: 13 residues. The DNA of the CDR3 is TGTGCCAGCAGCATACGTATGAACACTGAAGCTTTCTTT. It translates to CASSIRMNTEAFF.

This sequence joins TRBV6-5 and TRBJ1-2, with D possibly matching TRBD1 (6 bases). V dropped 5 bases and J dropped 8 bases, with 15 bases sitting between them. Germline V lookup: CDR1 MNHEY, CDR2 SVGAGI. The CDR3 is 13 residues long. CDR3 DNA: TGTGCCAGCAGTGCGCCAGGGGTCTGGGGCTACACCTTC. This gives the protein CASSAPGVWGYTF.

V usage is TRBV28 and J usage is TRBJ2-6; possible D gene TRBD1, 5 bases. Germline CDR1 reads MDHEN; CDR2 reads SYDVKM. The CDR3 consists of 16 residues. V gave up 1 base and J gave up 4 bases, with 11 bases separating them. The CDR3 coding sequence is TGTGCCAGCAGTTTATTTTCAGGGTCCGGGGCCAACGTCCTGACTTTC. Its translation: CASSLFSGSGANVLTF.

In DNA, the CDR3 is TGCGCCAGCAGCTTGGGCAGCGAGAACGAGCAGTACTTC. Translation: CASSLGSENEQYF. The rearrangement links TRBV5-1 to TRBJ2-7; D is ambiguous. The V end was cut by 0 bases, the J end by 5 bases, with 9 bases between. CDR3 length: 13 amino acids. Germline V gene sequence: CDR1 SGHRS, CDR2 YFSETQ.

Worth noting for this clone: This may come from a read error, since a much larger clone is one base off. The chain is built from TRBV27 and TRBJ2-7, with D possibly being TRBD2 (6 bases). The CDR3 spans 15 residues. Germline-derived CDR1 and CDR2 are MNHEY and SMNVEV (reference sequence). This chain's CDR3 is CANSLQVSGVYEQYF. CDR3 coding DNA: TGTGCCAACAGTTTACAAGTTAGCGGAGTCTACGAGCAGTACTTC.

The J gene is TRBJ1-1, the V gene TRBV29-1, with a possible D match to TRBD1 (6 bases). The V and J ends lost 4 bases and 0 bases respectively, with 9 bases between them. The CDR3 has 13 amino acids. Per the germline V gene, CDR1 is SQVTM and CDR2 is ANQGSEA. The CDR3 bases are TGCAGCGTTGTAGGACAGTTGAACACTGAAGCTTTCTTT. Amino acid sequence: CSVVGQLNTEAFF.

The table lists this clone with many counts. Other DNA sequences in the same sample also yield this CDR3. This chain uses TRBV30 with TRBJ2-5; D is unclear. Germline values: CDR1 GTSNPN, CDR2 SVGIG (reference sequence). The CDR3 is made up of 11 amino acids. The ends were cut back, 4 bases at V and 5 bases at J, with 8 bases in the middle. The CDR3 loop reads CAWTGGETQYF. CDR3 nucleotides: TGTGCCTGGACGGGTGGGGAGACCCAGTACTTC. Full variable domain (remainder filled in from reference TRBV30 and TRBJ2-5): SQTIHQWPATLVQPVGSPLSLECTVEGTSNPNLYWYRQAAGRGLQLLFYSVGIGQISSEVPQNLSASRPQDRQFILSSKKLLLSDSGFYLCAWTGGETQYFGPGTRLLVL.

This clone was seen just once. This chain joins TRBV14 and TRBJ1-2, with TRBD1 as a possible D gene (5 bases). Germline V gene lookup returns CDR1 SGHDN and CDR2 FVKESK. Trimming pared 0 bases from V and 8 bases from J, leaving 16 bases between. The CDR3 consists of 15 residues. The CDR3, as DNA: TGTGCCAGCAGCCAAGAGTGGGGGGATCTGCGAGGCTACACCTTC. This gives the protein CASSQEWGDLRGYTF.

This chain links TRBV12-5 with TRBJ1-1; TRBD1 might be the D (5 bases). The CDR3 contains 12 residues. Germline loops: CDR1 LGHNT, CDR2 FRNRAP. Trimming left V 6 bases short and J 11 bases short, with 16 bases between. CDR3 sequence: CASGPEGVDAFF. DNA for the CDR3: TGTGCTAGTGGACCTGAAGGGGTAGACGCTTTCTTT.

The chain is built from TRBV5-1 and TRBJ2-3; 13 nucleotides agree with TRBD2. The CDR3 loop spans 18 amino acids. CDR1 is SGHRS, CDR2 YFSETQ, per germline. The V segment lost 3 bases and the J segment 4 bases; nucleotides outside the gene matches: 11. CDR3 nucleotides: TGCGCCAGCAGCTCTAGGACTAGCGGGAGTTCGGGGGCAGATACGCAGTATTTT. Translated: CASSSRTSGSSGADTQYF.

This chain joins TRBV5-4 and TRBJ2-6; 8 bases are shared with TRBD1. Per germline, CDR1 SGHNT and CDR2 YYREEE (reference sequence). The CDR3 has 18 amino acids. J gave up 2 bases and V 1 base, and 8 bases lay outside the gene matches. The CDR3: CASSLSSAQGAGANVLTF. The DNA for the CDR3 is TGTGCCAGCAGCTTGTCCTCAGCACAGGGGGCTGGGGCCAACGTCCTGACTTTC.